Listed here are 30 T cell receptor beta chains from one sample, sequenced in a study of shared clonotypes between healthy human individuals (TCRdb year 2020). CD8 naive samples were obtained by positive selection for CCR7 among CD45RO-negative cells, yielding a CD45RA+CCR7+ population from which TemRA cells were excluded. The method was the immunoSEQ multiplex PCR assay. The table comes from immuneACCESS by way of TCRdb, which keeps in-frame sequences with V and J called. Part of the clones is missing from these tables; in studies checked, under half for an unresolved V gene and the rest for unknown reasons. A total of about 2.2 million clones appear in this sample, over 85% of them only once. The top ten constitute around 1.8% of the sample. Source material: naive CD8+ T cells from PBMCs. The cell subset or site label here, explained by the study, means: CD45RA+CCR7+. Every receptor here comes from a man between 18 and 35 years old in good health. Some clones in this sample may be carry-over from other donors' samples.

This clone has just one count. V and J are TRBV19 and TRBJ2-7; 9 bases fit TRBD1. The CDR3 runs 16 residues. Germline V gives CDR1 LNHDA, CDR2 SQIVND (reference sequence). V lost 6 bases, J lost 3 bases, and 12 bases stayed unmatched. The CDR3 reads CASSRDRASLFYEQYF. In DNA form, the CDR3 reads TGTGCCAGTAGCCGGGACAGGGCATCCCTATTCTACGAGCAGTACTTC.

Comments on this clone: This specimen includes other DNA sequences encoding the same CDR3. The V call is TRBV7-9, the J call TRBJ2-7; no clear D gene. Germline lookup yields CDR1 SEHNR and CDR2 FQNEAQ (reference sequence). The CDR3 loop spans 12 amino acids. V lost 1 base and J 5 bases, leaving 6 bases between the germline ends. CDR3 DNA sequence: TGTGCCAGCAGCTTAGATGGAGACGAGCAGTACTTC. It specifies CASSLDGDEQYF.

This chain links TRBV6-6 with TRBJ1-2; possibly TRBD1 for D (6 bases). This CDR3 is 13 amino acids long. V gave up 5 bases and J gave up 4 bases, with 11 bases separating them. CDR1 MNHNY and CDR2 SVGAGI come from the germline V gene (reference sequence). CDR3: CASSDWTVYGYTF. Written as DNA, the CDR3 is TGTGCCAGCAGTGATTGGACAGTCTATGGCTACACCTTC.

The genes are TRBV28 and TRBJ2-7; D is possibly TRBD1 (5 bases). The CDR3 runs 15 residues. Germline V gives CDR1 MDHEN, CDR2 SYDVKM. V was cut by 6 bases and J by 2 bases, with 17 bases left in between. The DNA for the CDR3 is TGTGCCAGCAGCTCCAACTGGGAAGGGGCCTACGAGCAGTACTTC. Translating it yields CASSSNWEGAYEQYF.

V and J are TRBV5-6 and TRBJ1-2; TRBD1 might be the D (6 bases). Trimming stripped 0 bases from V and 7 bases from J, with 13 bases between. This CDR3 is 14 amino acids long. CDR1 is SGHDT, CDR2 YYEEEE, per germline. CDR3: CASSLAGGDRGYTF. The CDR3 nucleotides read TGTGCCAGCAGCTTGGCCGGGGGCGATCGTGGCTACACCTTC. The full variable domain, its missing parts supplied by reference TRBV5-6 and TRBJ1-2, is DAGVTQSPTHLIKTRGQQVTLRCSPKSGHDTVSWYQQALGQGPQFIFQYYEEEERQRGNFPDRFSGHQFPNYSSELNVNALLLGDSALYLCASSLAGGDRGYTFGSGTRLTVV.

On this clone itself: Different DNA sequences within this sample yield the same CDR3. V and J are TRBV9 and TRBJ1-3; D might be TRBD1 (5 bases). The CDR3 totals 15 residues. Between the trimmed V and J ends, which lost 4 bases and 0 bases, there was a span of 11 bases. Per germline, CDR1 SGDLS and CDR2 YYNGEE. The CDR3 bases are TGTGCCAGCAGCTCTCGGGGCCTCTCTGGAAACACCATATATTTT. This codes for CASSSRGLSGNTIYF.

The rearrangement joins TRBV7-9 to TRBJ1-2; TRBD1 agrees at 7 bases. Losses at the gene ends were 5 bases for V and 4 bases for J; bases not matched to a gene: 10. Germline V gene sequence: CDR1 SEHNR, CDR2 FQNEAQ (reference sequence). This CDR3 is built from 15 residues. The chain's CDR3 is CASSTPTGSFYGYTF. The CDR3 DNA sequence: TGTGCCAGCAGCACCCCGACAGGGAGTTTCTATGGCTACACCTTC.

This clone was counted a single time. The chain employs TRBV7-9 and TRBJ1-2, with a tentative D call TRBD1 (6 bases). CDR1 is SEHNR and CDR2 is FQNEAQ in the germline V gene (reference sequence). CDR3 length equals 11 residues. The V and J ends lost 4 bases and 12 bases respectively, with 12 bases between them. The CDR3: CASSWGRGHTF. The CDR3 DNA reads TGTGCCAGCAGCTGGGGGCGTGGGCACACCTTC.

V gene TRBV6-5 combines with J gene TRBJ1-4, with a weak D call TRBD1 (6 bases). V was trimmed by 6 bases and J by 3 bases, leaving 14 bases between them. CDR1 is MNHEY, CDR2 SVGAGI, per germline. There are 15 residues in the CDR3. The CDR3 DNA reads TGTGCCAGCAGACCTCGGGGGCACGCTAATGAAAAACTGTTTTTT. Translation: CASRPRGHANEKLFF.

A single count supports this clone. The genes are TRBV28 and TRBJ2-7; D is perhaps TRBD1 (6 bases). The germline gives CDR1 MDHEN, CDR2 SYDVKM. V lost 8 bases and J lost 2, with 16 bases in between. This CDR3 has 14 residues. This chain's CDR3 is CASQDRDKAYEQYF. The CDR3 DNA follows: TGTGCCAGCCAAGACCGGGACAAAGCCTACGAGCAGTACTTC.

The V call is TRBV7-9, the J call TRBJ2-7, with D possibly TRBD1 on 6 matching bases. The CDR3 length is 14 residues. The germline gives CDR1 SEHNR, CDR2 FQNEAQ (reference sequence). V dropped 5 bases and J dropped 2 bases, with 13 bases sitting between them. CDR3 sequence: CASSPGDKTYEQYF. The CDR3 nucleotides are TGTGCCAGCAGCCCAGGGGACAAAACCTACGAGCAGTACTTC.

The rearrangement joins TRBV9 to TRBJ2-7; D is undetermined. The V and J ends lost 4 bases and 5 bases respectively, with 16 bases between them. This CDR3 region has 14 residues. Germline CDR1 reads SGDLS; CDR2 reads YYNGEE. DNA of the CDR3: TGTGCCAGCAGCCTTGGGCCTTCTACCCACGAGCAGTACTTC. Its translation is CASSLGPSTHEQYF. The variable domain in full, with the rest retrieved from reference TRBV9 and TRBJ2-7, is DSGVTQTPKHLITATGQRVTLRCSPRSGDLSVYWYQQSLDQGLQFLIQYYNGEERAKGNILERFSAQQFPDLHSELNLSSLELGDSALYFCASSLGPSTHEQYFGPGTRLTVT.

This chain connects TRBV7-6 to TRBJ1-3; 8 nucleotides match TRBD1. The CDR3 extends over 16 amino acids. Losses at the gene ends were 4 bases for V and 0 bases for J; bases not matched to a gene: 5. Germline V gene lookup returns CDR1 SGHVS and CDR2 FNYEAQ. In DNA form, the CDR3 reads TGTGCCAGCAGCTCAAGACAGGGGACCTCTGGAAACACCATATATTTT. Translating gives CASSSRQGTSGNTIYF.

The chain couples TRBV9 to TRBJ1-3, with 7 nucleotides matching TRBD1. V dropped 2 bases and J dropped 6; count of bases not matched to a gene: 5. This CDR3 region has 14 residues. The germline V gene encodes CDR1 SGDLS and CDR2 YYNGEE. The CDR3 nucleotides read TGTGCCAGCAGCGTCCGGGACAGAGAAAACACCATATATTTT. Residues: CASSVRDRENTIYF. The full variable domain, with the rest looked up from reference TRBV9 and TRBJ1-3, is DSGVTQTPKHLITATGQRVTLRCSPRSGDLSVYWYQQSLDQGLQFLIQYYNGEERAKGNILERFSAQQFPDLHSELNLSSLELGDSALYFCASSVRDRENTIYFGEGSWLTVV.

This clone was observed a single time. The CDR3 DNA follows: TGTGCCAGCAGCTTGCCGGGGGCTTTTGAAAAACTGTTTTTT. Translating it yields CASSLPGAFEKLFF. The chain recombines TRBV5-5 with TRBJ1-4; weak D call: TRBD1 (6 bases). V was shortened by 1 base and J by 7 bases, with 11 bases between the two germline ends. Germline loops: CDR1 SGHKS, CDR2 YYEKEE (reference sequence). There are 14 residues in the CDR3. Together with reference TRBV5-5 and TRBJ1-4, the CDR3 gives the full variable domain: DAGVTQSPTHLIKTRGQQVTLRCSPISGHKSVSWYQQVLGQGPQFIFQYYEKEERGRGNFPDRFSARQFPNYSSELNVNALLLGDSALYLCASSLPGAFEKLFFGSGTQLSVL.

This chain connects TRBV7-2 to TRBJ1-2; 8 bases are shared with TRBD1. Per the germline V gene, CDR1 is SGHTA and CDR2 is FQGNSA. Unmatched junction bases numbered 12, after V lost 5 bases and J lost 4 bases. The CDR3 spans 16 residues. This CDR3 is CASSARPTGTGYGYTF. CDR3 coding DNA: TGTGCCAGCAGCGCCAGACCGACCGGGACAGGCTATGGCTACACCTTC.

The V gene is TRBV15, the J gene TRBJ2-7; TRBD2 might be the D (5 bases). The ends were cut back, 1 base at V and 0 bases at J, with 10 bases in the middle. The germline V gene encodes CDR1 LNHNV and CDR2 YYDKDF (reference sequence). The CDR3 is 15 residues long. The CDR3 sequence is CATSRGGLVSYEQYF. The CDR3 DNA reads as TGTGCCACCAGCAGAGGCGGACTCGTCTCCTACGAGCAGTACTTC.

The J gene is TRBJ1-1, the V gene TRBV29-1; D might be TRBD1 (6 bases). The germline gives CDR1 SQVTM, CDR2 ANQGSEA. Trimming cost V 6 bases and J 0 bases, with 11 bases left between them. CDR3 length: 13 amino acids. CDR3 residues: CSVPRGMNTEAFF. The CDR3 coding sequence is TGCAGCGTCCCTAGGGGGATGAACACTGAAGCTTTCTTT.

J is TRBJ2-5 and V is TRBV18; 7 bases map to TRBD2. CDR3 length equals 17 residues. Germline V lookup: CDR1 KGHSH, CDR2 LQKENI. Germline trimming cut 0 bases from V and 5 bases from J; bases unmatched to any gene: 12. CDR3 in amino acids: CASSPPMQSGAGETQYF. The CDR3 DNA follows: TGTGCCAGCTCACCACCGATGCAGTCGGGAGCGGGGGAGACCCAGTACTTC.

V usage is TRBV27 and J usage is TRBJ2-7; perhaps TRBD1 as D (6 bases). Germline-derived CDR1 and CDR2 are MNHEY and SMNVEV (reference sequence). CDR3 size: 16 residues. With 3 bases removed from V and 2 bases from J, the gap between germline ends came to 17 bases. The CDR3 region is CASSLAPTGLAYEQYF. CDR3 coding DNA: TGTGCCAGCAGTTTGGCCCCCACAGGGCTTGCCTACGAGCAGTACTTC.

In its sample, this clone was seen once. This chain connects TRBV11-1 to TRBJ2-4; D gene ambiguous. Trimming stripped 1 base from V and 7 bases from J, with 11 bases between. CDR1 and CDR2 (germline): SGHAT, FQDESV (reference sequence). The CDR3 contains 14 residues. The DNA of the CDR3 is TGTGCCAGCAGCTTAGACAAGACCATCAACATTCAGTACTTC. Translating gives CASSLDKTINIQYF. The full variable domain, with the rest looked up from reference TRBV11-1 and TRBJ2-4, is EAEVAQSPRYKITEKSQAVAFWCDPISGHATLYWYRQILGQGPELLVQFQDESVVDDSQLPKDRFSAERLKGVDSTLKIQPAELGDSAMYLCASSLDKTINIQYFGAGTRLSVL.

The chain employs TRBV28 and TRBJ2-1; D is uncertain. Trimming cost V 8 bases and J 9 bases, with 8 bases left between them. The germline V gene encodes CDR1 MDHEN and CDR2 SYDVKM. The CDR3 runs to 10 residues. CDR3 amino acids: CASSSVEQFF. The DNA of the CDR3 is TGTGCCAGCTCCTCGGTTGAGCAGTTCTTC.

The rearrangement joins TRBV29-1 to TRBJ2-7; D is undetermined. CDR3 length equals 16 residues. Germline-derived CDR1 and CDR2 are SQVTM and ANQGSEA. Deletions cut 5 bases from V and 3 bases from J, with 23 bases between. CDR3 DNA: TGCAGCGTTTTTGGAGAAAAGATCTCTAACCTCTACGAGCAGTACTTC. This gives the protein CSVFGEKISNLYEQYF.

J is TRBJ2-5 and V is TRBV4-3, with D perhaps assigned TRBD1 or TRBD2 (5 bases each). This CDR3 is built from 13 residues. V gave up 4 bases and J gave up 5 bases, with 11 bases separating them. Germline assignment: CDR1 LGHNA and CDR2 YSLEER. Here the CDR3 reads CASSPGTGETQYF. The CDR3 region has the DNA TGCGCCAGCAGCCCCGGGACCGGGGAGACCCAGTACTTC.

This chain links TRBV28 with TRBJ2-1, with a weak D call TRBD2 (5 bases). The CDR3 spans 14 residues. The germline V and J ends were trimmed by 7 bases and 6 bases, with 16 bases remaining between them. Germline CDR1 MDHEN, CDR2 SYDVKM. The CDR3 loop reads CASNPSGLVNEQFF. The CDR3 nucleotides are TGTGCCAGCAATCCCTCGGGATTAGTCAATGAGCAGTTCTTC.

Only one count was recorded for this clone. The sample contains more than one DNA sequence encoding this CDR3. The rearrangement joins TRBV27 to TRBJ2-3; unclear D gene. V lost 3 bases, J lost 2 bases, and 9 bases lay in between. There are 14 residues in the CDR3. The germline V gene encodes CDR1 MNHEY and CDR2 SMNVEV (reference sequence). This chain's CDR3 is CASSFLSSTDTQYF. The CDR3 DNA reads TGTGCCAGCAGTTTTCTCTCGTCCACAGATACGCAGTATTTT.

Remarks on this clone: The sample has other DNA sequences that encode this CDR3 too. J is TRBJ2-7 and V is TRBV27; no clear D gene. Trimming stripped 5 bases from V and 3 bases from J, with 5 bases between. CDR3 length: 11 residues. Looked up from germline, CDR1 is MNHEY and CDR2 is SMNVEV (reference sequence). The CDR3 DNA sequence: TGTGCCAGCAGTGCCGGCTACGAGCAGTACTTC. Amino acid sequence: CASSAGYEQYF.

This sequence joins TRBV6-5 and TRBJ2-2; no clear D. The length of the CDR3 is 16 residues. From germline, CDR1 is MNHEY and CDR2 SVGAGI. V shed 2 bases and J shed 2 bases, with 12 bases lying between them. Written as DNA, the CDR3 is TGTGCCAGCAGTTACGAAGGACCAGTAAACACCGGGGAGCTGTTTTTT. Residues: CASSYEGPVNTGELFF.

The rearrangement joins TRBV28 to TRBJ2-7; D call uncertain. The CDR3 loop spans 13 amino acids. The germline CDR1 and CDR2 sequences are MDHEN and SYDVKM. With 2 bases removed from V and 5 bases from J, the gap between germline ends came to 10 bases. The CDR3 nucleotides are TGTGCCAGCAGTTTACTCCTTGGAAACGAGCAGTACTTC. Its protein is CASSLLLGNEQYF.

The J gene is TRBJ2-1, the V gene TRBV11-3, with 8 bases that match TRBD2. The V gene end was trimmed by 4 bases and the J gene end by 4 bases; junction bases not matched to a gene: 6. Germline CDR1 is SGHNT and CDR2 is YENEEA. CDR3 length equals 15 residues. The CDR3 loop reads CASSSKRETYNEQFF. CDR3 sequence (DNA): TGTGCCAGCAGCTCCAAGCGGGAGACGTACAATGAGCAGTTCTTC. The whole variable domain, filled in from reference TRBV11-3 and TRBJ2-1, reads EAGVVQSPRYKIIEKKQPVAFWCNPISGHNTLYWYLQNLGQGPELLIRYENEEAVDDSQLPKDRFSAERLKGVDSTLKIQPAELGDSAVYLCASSSKRETYNEQFFGPGTRLTVL.